The 30 T cell receptor beta chains below all came from one sample that was sequenced in a study of shared clonotypes between healthy human individuals. The method was immunoSEQ multiplex PCR; TCRdb's version includes in-frame clones alone and lacks a portion of them. The table includes fewer than 3 million clones, around 93% detected once. Sample: naive CD4+ T cells from PBMCs. Subset described: CD45RA+ positively selected. These receptors all come from a man younger than 35 in good health. Some clones in this sample may be carry-over from other donors' samples.

The chain uses TRBV28 and TRBJ2-1; the D gene is possibly TRBD2 (6 bases). Trimming cost V 5 bases and J 6 bases, with 17 bases left between them. CDR3 length: 15 amino acids. The V gene's germline CDR1 is MDHEN and CDR2 SYDVKM. In DNA, the CDR3 is TGTGCCAGCAGTGGACGGGGGAGCCCCCTCAATGAGCAGTTCTTC. As protein: CASSGRGSPLNEQFF.

This chain joins TRBV19 and TRBJ1-5; tentative D call: TRBD1 (5 bases). This CDR3 is 14 amino acids long. Trimming stripped 8 bases from V and 4 bases from J, with 15 bases between. Looked up from germline, CDR1 is LNHDA and CDR2 is SQIVND (reference sequence). Here the CDR3 DNA reads TGTGCCAGTTGGGGATACAGGATTAATCAGCCCCAGCATTTT. Encoded protein: CASWGYRINQPQHF.

This clone was counted a single time. Other DNA sequences in the sample encode the same CDR3. V usage is TRBV7-2 and J usage is TRBJ2-7; D unresolved. Germline lookup yields CDR1 SGHTA and CDR2 FQGNSA. CDR3 size: 11 residues. V shed 6 bases and J shed 6 bases, with 9 bases lying between them. The CDR3 here is CASSSRGEQYF. In nucleotides, the CDR3 is TGTGCCAGCAGTTCTCGTGGCGAGCAGTACTTC.

The rearrangement joins TRBV18 to TRBJ1-3, with 9 bases lining up with TRBD1. The CDR3 covers 16 residues. Per germline, CDR1 KGHSH and CDR2 LQKENI. J lost 0 bases, V lost 6 bases, and 6 bases had no gene match. Written as DNA, the CDR3 is TGTGCCAGCTCCCAGGGACAGGGACACTCTGGAAACACCATATATTTT. The encoded protein is CASSQGQGHSGNTIYF. Complete variable domain (other parts from reference TRBV18 and TRBJ1-3): NAGVMQNPRHLVRRRGQEARLRCSPMKGHSHVYWYRQLPEEGLKFMVYLQKENIIDESGMPKERFSAEFPKEGPSILRIQQVVRGDSAAYFCASSQGQGHSGNTIYFGEGSWLTVV.

Concerning this clone itself: Within the sample, other DNA sequences also encode this same CDR3. The chain has TRBV7-3 and TRBJ1-1; unclear D gene. Trimming stripped 2 bases from V and 1 base from J, with 5 bases between. The CDR3 sequence is 13 residues long. Germline V lookup: CDR1 SGHTA, CDR2 FQGTGA. CDR3 coding DNA: TGTGCCAGCAGCTTATCCGCGAACACTGAAGCTTTCTTT. This encodes CASSLSANTEAFF.

The chain has TRBV5-1 and TRBJ1-2, with D unresolved. The germline CDR1 and CDR2 sequences are SGHRS and YFSETQ. The CDR3 contains 18 residues. The V end was cut by 1 base, the J end by 0 bases, with 19 bases between. The CDR3 reads CASSLQVPTVLTNYGYTF. CDR3 nucleotides: TGCGCCAGCAGCTTGCAGGTGCCCACAGTGCTCACTAACTATGGCTACACCTTC.

V and J are TRBV2 and TRBJ2-7, with D perhaps being TRBD1 or TRBD2 (6 bases each). Germline-derived CDR1 and CDR2 are SNHLY and FYNNEI. V was cut by 3 bases and J by 9 bases, with 18 bases left in between. This CDR3 comprises 14 residues. The CDR3 is CASSDKNREVGQYF. CDR3 coding DNA: TGTGCCAGCAGTGATAAGAACAGGGAGGTGGGGCAGTACTTC.

The V gene is TRBV28, the J gene TRBJ1-2, with a tentative D call TRBD1 (5 bases). The germline V gene has CDR1 MDHEN and CDR2 SYDVKM. V lost 6 bases, J lost 4 bases, and 12 bases lay in between. This CDR3 comprises 13 residues. This CDR3 is CASRQRTPYGYTF. The CDR3 coding sequence is TGTGCCAGCAGACAAAGGACACCCTATGGCTACACCTTC.

The gene calls are TRBV28 and TRBJ1-5; 7 bases map to TRBD1. From germline, CDR1 is MDHEN and CDR2 SYDVKM. This CDR3 has 15 residues. The junction had 4 bases not matched to a gene; V was cut back by 5 bases and J by 0 bases. CDR3 loop: CASSQGTASNQPQHF. CDR3 coding DNA: TGTGCCAGCAGTCAAGGGACAGCTAGCAATCAGCCCCAGCATTTT.

This clone was found once. The CDR3 is CASSFSGTGYNEQFF. CDR3 in DNA: TGCGCCAGCAGCTTTTCCGGGACAGGGTACAATGAGCAGTTCTTC. This sequence joins TRBV5-1 and TRBJ2-1, with TRBD1 identical over 9 bases. The CDR3 spans 15 residues. V dropped 2 bases and J dropped 4; count of bases not matched to a gene: 4. The germline V gene encodes CDR1 SGHRS and CDR2 YFSETQ.

The rearrangement joins TRBV21-1 to TRBJ2-7; the DNA was not compared with TRBD2, the D call given in the table. TRBV21-1 corresponds to a pseudogene. This CDR3 comprises 14 residues. CDR3 protein: CASSKSPGGYEQYF. CDR3 sequence (DNA): TGTGCCAGCAGCAAAAGTCCGGGAGGCTACGAGCAGTACTTC.

The chain uses TRBV7-9 and TRBJ2-3, with D perhaps matching TRBD2 (5 bases). Trimming stripped 6 bases from V and 6 bases from J, with 16 bases between. The CDR3 has 14 amino acids. Germline V gives CDR1 SEHNR, CDR2 FQNEAQ (reference sequence). The CDR3 bases are TGTGCCAGCAGTGTCAGCGGATTTTGGGATACGCAGTATTTT. This sequence encodes CASSVSGFWDTQYF. The variable domain in full, with the rest retrieved from reference TRBV7-9 and TRBJ2-3, is DTGVSQNPRHKITKRGQNVTFRCDPISEHNRLYWYRQTLGQGPEFLTYFQNEAQLEKSRLLSDRFSAERPKGSFSTLEIQRTEQGDSAMYLCASSVSGFWDTQYFGPGTRLTVL.

This chain joins TRBV5-1 and TRBJ2-2; weak D call: TRBD1 (6 bases). This CDR3 has 14 amino acids. Germline CDR1 is SGHRS and CDR2 is YFSETQ. Trimming removed 9 bases at V and 6 bases at J, with 18 bases between. In DNA, the CDR3 is TGCGCCACAACAGGGTCTCCTGGGGCCGGGGAGCTGTTTTTT. The encoded protein is CATTGSPGAGELFF.

The chain uses TRBV5-1 and TRBJ2-1; 9 bases line up with TRBD2. CDR3 length: 15 amino acids. Trimming removed 2 bases from V and 5 bases from J; junction bases left unmatched: 5. Germline loops: CDR1 SGHRS, CDR2 YFSETQ. The CDR3 nucleotides are TGCGCCAGCAGCTTTCCCGCGGGAGGGAACAATGAGCAGTTCTTC. Protein sequence: CASSFPAGGNNEQFF.

This chain links TRBV29-1 with TRBJ2-1; the D is unclear. The V end lost 4 bases, the J end lost 4 bases, and 17 bases lay between the germline ends. The germline CDR1 and CDR2 sequences are SQVTM and ANQGSEA. CDR3 size: 15 residues. The DNA of the CDR3 is TGCAGCGTTGGCAGGACCCGTGTCGGATACAATGAGCAGTTCTTC. Protein product: CSVGRTRVGYNEQFF.

This chain links TRBV9 with TRBJ2-5; D not resolved. Trimming stripped 3 bases from V and 4 bases from J, with 10 bases between. Germline CDR1 and CDR2: SGDLS and YYNGEE. The CDR3 loop spans 13 amino acids. The CDR3 protein is CASSGAPGETQYF. As DNA, the CDR3 is TGTGCCAGCAGCGGGGCCCCCGGAGAGACCCAGTACTTC. Based on the CDR3 plus reference TRBV9 and TRBJ2-5, the full variable domain is DSGVTQTPKHLITATGQRVTLRCSPRSGDLSVYWYQQSLDQGLQFLIQYYNGEERAKGNILERFSAQQFPDLHSELNLSSLELGDSALYFCASSGAPGETQYFGPGTRLLVL.

J is TRBJ2-2 and V is TRBV5-6; TRBD1 matches 9 bases. Germline CDR1 SGHDT, CDR2 YYEEEE. The J segment lost 5 bases and the V segment lost 1 base, leaving 3 bases of the junction unmatched. The CDR3 covers 15 residues. CDR3 residues: CASSLLGQGTGELFF. CDR3 DNA: TGTGCCAGCAGCTTGCTGGGACAGGGAACCGGGGAGCTGTTTTTT.

V is TRBV7-2 and J is TRBJ1-5; TRBD1 agrees at 10 bases. After removal of 3 bases from V and 4 bases from J, the junction contained 3 bases not matched to a gene. The CDR3 is made up of 15 amino acids. From germline, CDR1 is SGHTA and CDR2 FQGNSA. The CDR3 DNA reads TGTGCCAGCAGCTTCGGACAGGGGGGGAATCAGCCCCAGCATTTT. Amino acid sequence: CASSFGQGGNQPQHF.

This chain uses TRBV6-1 with TRBJ2-1; the match to TRBD1 covers 7 bases. V gave up 6 bases and J gave up 6 bases; unmatched junction bases: 8. This CDR3 is 14 amino acids long. Per the germline V gene, CDR1 is MNHNS and CDR2 is SASEGT. In DNA form, the CDR3 reads TGTGCCAGCAGGAAACAGGGGTATGCCAATGAGCAGTTCTTC. Residues: CASRKQGYANEQFF.

The chain combines TRBV6-5 with TRBJ2-7; tentatively, D is TRBD2 (5 bases). Trimming left V 0 bases short and J 11 bases short, with 17 bases between. Germline V gene data show CDR1 as MNHEY and CDR2 as SVGAGI. This CDR3 is built from 14 residues. The CDR3 DNA is TGTGCCAGCAGTTACTCGTACAACACGAAAGCGGAGTACTTC. Amino acid sequence: CASSYSYNTKAEYF.

The chain recombines TRBV4-2 with TRBJ1-2, with a tentative D call TRBD1 (5 bases). There are 13 residues in the CDR3. Trimming stripped 2 bases from V and 10 bases from J, with 14 bases between. Germline loops: CDR1 LGHNA, CDR2 YNFKEQ. For the CDR3, the DNA is TGTGCCAGCAGCCAACTAGAGGGGATATCCTACACCTTC. Translating it yields CASSQLEGISYTF.

The chain has TRBV10-3 and TRBJ2-1; no clear D. V shed 8 bases and J shed 4 bases, with 12 bases lying between them. This CDR3 spans 13 amino acids. Per germline, CDR1 ENHRY and CDR2 SYGVKD. The DNA for the CDR3 is TGTGCCATCGCGGACCCCATATACAATGAGCAGTTCTTC. Amino acids: CAIADPIYNEQFF.

Turning to this clone: The same CDR3 is also encoded by other DNA sequences in this sample. The gene calls are TRBV18 and TRBJ1-1; 8 nucleotides match TRBD1. This CDR3 region has 13 residues. V gave up 3 bases and J gave up 5 bases; unmatched junction bases: 2. The germline gives CDR1 KGHSH, CDR2 LQKENI. CDR3 sequence: CASSPDRETEAFF. For the CDR3, the DNA is TGTGCCAGCTCACCGGACAGGGAAACTGAAGCTTTCTTT.

The chain recombines TRBV7-9 with TRBJ2-5; D ambiguous. Germline-derived CDR1 and CDR2 are SEHNR and FQNEAQ (reference sequence). This CDR3 is 14 amino acids long. Trimming stripped 4 bases from V and 1 base from J, with 10 bases between. The CDR3 reads CASSSRTFQETQYF. DNA of the CDR3: TGTGCCAGCAGCTCCCGGACCTTCCAAGAGACCCAGTACTTC.

The rearrangement uses TRBV5-1 and TRBJ2-3; TRBD2 is a possible D gene (6 bases). From germline, CDR1 is SGHRS and CDR2 YFSETQ. Trimming took 5 bases from V and 6 from J, leaving 16 bases between them. The CDR3 runs 14 residues. CDR3 in amino acids: CASSRGMDRDTQYF. The CDR3, as DNA: TGCGCCAGCAGTCGCGGGATGGACCGGGATACGCAGTATTTT.

The genes are TRBV5-1 and TRBJ1-1; possible D gene TRBD1, 6 bases. Germline lookup yields CDR1 SGHRS and CDR2 YFSETQ. V shed 0 bases and J shed 0 bases, with 12 bases lying between them. This CDR3 region has 16 residues. DNA of the CDR3: TGCGCCAGCAGCTTGGTCGGGGGGCTGATGAACACTGAAGCTTTCTTT. Its protein is CASSLVGGLMNTEAFF. The full variable domain, rest sourced from reference TRBV5-1 and TRBJ1-1, is KAGVTQTPRYLIKTRGQQVTLSCSPISGHRSVSWYQQTPGQGLQFLFEYFSETQRNKGNFPGRFSGRQFSNSRSEMNVSTLELGDSALYLCASSLVGGLMNTEAFFGQGTRLTVV.

V usage is TRBV6-5 and J usage is TRBJ2-3; D not resolved. Trimming took off 3 bases at V and 1 base at J, with 8 bases between the two ends. The CDR3 sequence is 14 residues long. In germline, CDR1 is MNHEY, CDR2 SVGAGI. CDR3: CASSYKAGTDTQYF. The CDR3 DNA is TGTGCCAGCAGTTATAAGGCGGGCACAGATACGCAGTATTTT.

The chain combines TRBV15 with TRBJ2-7, with 7 nucleotides matching TRBD2. CDR3 size: 13 residues. The V segment lost 9 bases and the J segment 3 bases; nucleotides outside the gene matches: 8. Germline CDR1 and CDR2: LNHNV and YYDKDF (reference sequence). CDR3 in DNA: TGTGCCACGGGGAGGGGTAAGGGCTACGAGCAGTACTTC. Translating it yields CATGRGKGYEQYF. The entire variable domain, with the rest obtained from reference TRBV15 and TRBJ2-7, is as follows: DAMVIQNPRYQVTQFGKPVTLSCSQTLNHNVMYWYQQKSSQAPKLLFHYYDKDFNNEADTPDNFQSRRPNTSFCFLDIRSPGLGDTAMYLCATGRGKGYEQYFGPGTRLTVT.

This clone was observed once. V is TRBV5-4 and J is TRBJ2-3; 9 nucleotides align to TRBD2. CDR3 length equals 16 residues. Germline values: CDR1 SGHNT, CDR2 YYREEE (reference sequence). Trimming removed 0 bases from V and 5 bases from J; junction bases left unmatched: 7. The CDR3 loop is CASSLASGRRIDTQYF. As DNA, the CDR3 is TGTGCCAGCAGCTTGGCCAGCGGGAGGAGAATAGATACGCAGTATTTT.

V is TRBV28 and J is TRBJ1-5; D gene ambiguous. The CDR3 runs 13 residues. From germline, CDR1 is MDHEN and CDR2 SYDVKM. The V end lost 2 bases, the J end lost 0 bases, and 2 bases lay between the germline ends. CDR3 residues: CASSLPSNQPQHF. The CDR3 region has the DNA TGTGCCAGCAGTTTACCTAGCAATCAGCCCCAGCATTTT. Combining the CDR3 with reference TRBV28 and TRBJ1-5 gives the whole variable domain DVKVTQSSRYLVKRTGEKVFLECVQDMDHENMFWYRQDPGLGLRLIYFSYDVKMKEKGDIPEGYSVSREKKERFSLILESASTNQTSMYLCASSLPSNQPQHFGDGTRLSIL.